The T cell receptor (beta chain) described here comes from a study of blood T cell repertoires in COVID-19. At the level of the study: The cDNA or gDNA used as material had been derived from T cells, B-cell-depleted T cells, or PBMCs.

The germline V and J ends were trimmed by 5 bases and 5 bases, with 8 bases remaining between them. CDR1 and CDR2 (germline): SGHKS, YYEKEE (reference sequence). The CDR3 has 12 residues. Assay used: immunoSEQ multiplex PCR; TCRdb lists only in-frame clones, some missing. This repertoire shows over 130,000 clones, more than 65% found once; its top ten account for 7.5% to 8.5%. The chain links TRBV5-5 to TRBJ2-4; tentative D call: TRBD1 (5 bases). Material: peripheral blood. The receptor was derived from a human donor in a cohort sampled during active COVID-19. This CDR3 is CASRGVENIQYF. CDR3 sequence (DNA): TGTGCCAGCAGAGGGGTGGAAAACATTCAGTACTTC. Variable domain in full (rest from reference TRBV5-5 and TRBJ2-4): DAGVTQSPTHLIKTRGQQVTLRCSPISGHKSVSWYQQVLGQGPQFIFQYYEKEERGRGNFPDRFSARQFPNYSSELNVNALLLGDSALYLCASRGVENIQYFGAGTRLSVL.